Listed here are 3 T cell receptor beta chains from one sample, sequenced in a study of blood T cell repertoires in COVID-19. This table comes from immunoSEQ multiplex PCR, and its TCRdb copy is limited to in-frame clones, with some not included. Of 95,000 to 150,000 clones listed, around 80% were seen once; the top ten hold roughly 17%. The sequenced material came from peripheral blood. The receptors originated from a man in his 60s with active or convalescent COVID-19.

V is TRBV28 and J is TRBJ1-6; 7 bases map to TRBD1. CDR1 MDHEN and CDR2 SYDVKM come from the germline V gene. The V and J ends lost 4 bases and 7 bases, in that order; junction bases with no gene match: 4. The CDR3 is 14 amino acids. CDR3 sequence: CASSYRGGNSPLHF. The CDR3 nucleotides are TGTGCCAGCAGTTACAGGGGAGGAAATTCACCCCTCCACTTT.

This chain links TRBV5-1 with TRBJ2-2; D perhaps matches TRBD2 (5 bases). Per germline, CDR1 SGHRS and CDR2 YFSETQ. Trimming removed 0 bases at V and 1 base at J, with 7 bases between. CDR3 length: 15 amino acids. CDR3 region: CASSLAGVNTGELFF. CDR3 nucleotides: TGCGCCAGCAGCTTGGCCGGGGTGAACACCGGGGAGCTGTTTTTT.

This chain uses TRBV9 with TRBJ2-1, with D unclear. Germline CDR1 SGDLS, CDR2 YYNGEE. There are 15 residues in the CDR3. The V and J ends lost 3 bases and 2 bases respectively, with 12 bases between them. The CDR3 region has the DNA TGTGCCAGCAGCGCCTTCCAGGTGGCCTACAATGAGCAGTTCTTC. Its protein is CASSAFQVAYNEQFF.